This T cell receptor beta chain originates from a study of Graves' ophthalmopathy and Graves' hyperthyroidism. The study amplified TCR beta CDR3 regions using RNA transcripts. An initial RT-PCR round employing HTBI primers preceded a second-round multiplex PCR. TCRdb re-derived calls from the multiplex PCR reads in MiXCR, one entry per CDR3 protein. The table has about 500,000 distinct CDR3 sequences, about 15% seen once. Moderate-to-severe activity, CAS ≥3, NOSPECS ≥4 and a duration under 3 months were seen in donors with ophthalmopathy. Uncontrolled infections, other autoimmune diseases, pregnancy or lactation barred patients from enrollment. The PBMC fraction was derived from 10 ml of fresh peripheral blood. In its sample, this clonotype was seen many times. This TCR came from a woman under 40 with Graves' ophthalmopathy. The specimen sequenced was blood.

CDR3 in amino acids: CASSYLAGGVETQYF. Written as DNA, the CDR3 is TGTGCCAGCAGTTATCTGGCGGGGGGGGTGGAGACCCAGTACTTC. The gene calls are TRBV6-5 and TRBJ2-5, with 9 positions matching TRBD2. Trimming at V came to 3 bases and at J to 5 bases, leaving 7 bases not matched to a gene. The CDR3 is 15 residues long. CDR1 is MNHEY and CDR2 is SVGAGI in the germline V gene.